Each of the 21 T cell receptor beta chains below was sequenced from the same sample in a study of siplizumab effects on memory and regulatory T cells. The repertoire was sequenced with immunoSEQ multiplex PCR; TCRdb's copy has only in-frame clones and lacks some. The repertoire has around 100,000 clones, around 90% of them found once; the top ten carry roughly 0.16%. Sequencing used CD4+ T cells sorted from blood. The receptors shown here come from a human donor in good health.

The rearrangement uses TRBV6-1 and TRBJ2-5, with TRBD1 matching over 8 bases. This CDR3 spans 17 amino acids. V gave up 4 bases and J gave up 2 bases; unmatched junction bases: 12. Germline-derived CDR1 and CDR2 are MNHNS and SASEGT. The CDR3 nucleotides read TGTGCCAGCAGTGTACGAGCAGGGGGCTGGAGTCAAGAGACCCAGTACTTC. Amino acids: CASSVRAGGWSQETQYF.

The chain combines TRBV4-2 with TRBJ2-7; 9 bases agree with TRBD2. Trimming at V came to 3 bases and at J to 5 bases, leaving 2 bases not matched to a gene. The CDR3 length is 13 residues. CDR1 and CDR2 from the germline V gene are LGHNA and YNFKEQ. CDR3 DNA: TGTGCCAGCAGCCACCAGCGGGGGGACGAGCAGTACTTC. Its translation: CASSHQRGDEQYF.

The chain combines TRBV5-6 with TRBJ1-2; no reliable D call. Trimming took off 4 bases at V and 7 bases at J, with 17 bases between the two ends. This CDR3 is built from 14 residues. In germline, CDR1 is SGHDT, CDR2 YYEEEE. This CDR3 is CASSAVVIRSGYTF. The CDR3 DNA sequence: TGTGCCAGCAGCGCAGTTGTAATAAGGTCTGGCTACACCTTC.

V and J are TRBV5-1 and TRBJ2-7; D unresolved. The V end lost 0 bases, the J end lost 2 bases, and 12 bases lay between the germline ends. CDR3 length equals 15 residues. CDR1 is SGHRS and CDR2 is YFSETQ in the germline V gene. The chain's CDR3 is CASSLGQPFPYEQYF. CDR3 nucleotides: TGCGCCAGCAGCTTGGGACAACCCTTCCCCTACGAGCAGTACTTC.

The sample holds a few counts of this clone. The rearrangement uses TRBV19 and TRBJ1-1; D unresolved. V gave up 9 bases and J gave up 3 bases, with 11 bases separating them. The germline CDR1 and CDR2 sequences are LNHDA and SQIVND (reference sequence). The CDR3 runs to 12 residues. CDR3 nucleotide sequence: TGTGCCAGCTTGGACGTCTACACTGAAGCTTTCTTT. It translates to CASLDVYTEAFF.

This sequence joins TRBV18 and TRBJ1-1; D is unclear. Trimming removed 3 bases from V and 3 bases from J, with 8 bases in between. Germline assignment: CDR1 KGHSH and CDR2 LQKENI. The CDR3 extends over 13 amino acids. Written as DNA, the CDR3 is TGTGCCAGCTCACCCCCCTCGGACACTGAAGCTTTCTTT. It encodes CASSPPSDTEAFF.

CDR3 in amino acids: CASSVGGTSRADTQYF. CDR3 bases: TGTGCCAGCAGCGTAGGGGGGACTTCAAGGGCAGATACGCAGTATTTT. The chain is built from TRBV11-2 and TRBJ2-3, with D possibly being TRBD1 or TRBD2 (6 bases each). The germline V gene has CDR1 SGHAT and CDR2 FQNNGV. The CDR3 length is 16 residues. V was trimmed by 5 bases and J by 4 bases, leaving 19 bases between them.

The chain has TRBV5-8 and TRBJ1-2; TRBD1 might be the D (5 bases). The V and J ends lost 3 bases and 1 base respectively, with 13 bases between them. The germline gives CDR1 SGHTS, CDR2 YDEGEE. This CDR3 contains 15 residues. CDR3: CASSWTGTVNYGYTF. The DNA of the CDR3 is TGTGCCAGCAGCTGGACCGGGACCGTTAACTATGGCTACACCTTC.

This clone was picked up one time. The V and J genes are TRBV7-6 and TRBJ2-6, with TRBD2 identical over 10 bases. The V gene end was trimmed by 5 bases and the J gene end by 6 bases; junction bases not matched to a gene: 13. This CDR3 contains 18 residues. Germline V gives CDR1 SGHVS, CDR2 FNYEAQ. The CDR3 nucleotides read TGTGCCAGCAGCCCCCTAAAGCGGGGGGGATTTGTGGCCAACGTCCTGACTTTC. Amino acid sequence: CASSPLKRGGFVANVLTF. Based on the CDR3 plus reference TRBV7-6 and TRBJ2-6, the full variable domain is GAGVSQSPRYKVTKRGQDVALRCDPISGHVSLYWYRQALGQGPEFLTYFNYEAQQDKSGLPNDRFSAERPEGSISTLTIQRTEQRDSAMYRCASSPLKRGGFVANVLTFGAGSRLTVL.

A single count supports this clone. V gene TRBV5-4 combines with J gene TRBJ2-1; D unresolved. Germline loops: CDR1 SGHNT, CDR2 YYREEE (reference sequence). The CDR3 is made up of 14 amino acids. V was cut by 4 bases and J by 2 bases, with 10 bases left in between. The CDR3 loop is CASSLTDTYNEQFF. The CDR3 DNA sequence: TGTGCCAGCAGCCTCACAGATACCTACAATGAGCAGTTCTTC.

The rearrangement links TRBV29-1 to TRBJ1-3; D uncertain. The germline V and J ends were trimmed by 0 bases and 0 bases, with 6 bases remaining between them. This CDR3 has 14 amino acids. Germline-derived CDR1 and CDR2 are SQVTM and ANQGSEA. The CDR3 DNA reads TGCAGCGTTGAAGATCCGTACTCTGGAAACACCATATATTTT. Its protein product is CSVEDPYSGNTIYF.

The chain joins TRBV6-5 to TRBJ1-1; no clear D. V was pared by 4 bases and J by 11 bases, with 14 bases between. CDR1 is MNHEY and CDR2 is SVGAGI in the germline V gene. CDR3 length: 12 residues. The CDR3 spells CASSLDSRSAFF. The CDR3 nucleotides read TGTGCCAGCAGTTTGGACTCCCGGTCCGCTTTCTTT.

The gene calls are TRBV5-1 and TRBJ2-1; the D gene is possibly TRBD2 (6 bases). This CDR3 spans 15 amino acids. V lost 0 bases and J lost 1, with 8 bases in between. Germline loops: CDR1 SGHRS, CDR2 YFSETQ. The CDR3 loop reads CASSLGGESYNEQFF. DNA for the CDR3: TGCGCCAGCAGCTTGGGCGGGGAGTCCTACAATGAGCAGTTCTTC.

The count of this clone is one. The chain has TRBV5-1 and TRBJ2-7; TRBD1 agrees at 7 bases. CDR1 is SGHRS and CDR2 is YFSETQ in the germline V gene. V lost 6 bases to trimming and J lost 1 base; unmatched junction nucleotides: 7. The CDR3 is made up of 14 amino acids. The DNA for the CDR3 is TGCGCCAGCACGGCCGGGACAGAGTCCTACGAGCAGTACTTC. Translating it yields CASTAGTESYEQYF.

The chain is built from TRBV5-6 and TRBJ1-2; no firm D call. Germline V gives CDR1 SGHDT, CDR2 YYEEEE. The CDR3 is made up of 14 amino acids. Trimming cost V 3 bases and J 4 bases, with 13 bases left between them. CDR3 in amino acids: CASSSRESAYGYTF. CDR3 nucleotides: TGTGCCAGCAGCTCTAGGGAAAGTGCCTATGGCTACACCTTC.

V is TRBV28 and J is TRBJ2-7; D could derive from TRBD1 or TRBD2 (5 bases each). This CDR3 region has 11 residues. V lost 8 bases, J lost 7 bases, and 12 bases lay in between. The germline gives CDR1 MDHEN, CDR2 SYDVKM. DNA of the CDR3: TGTGCCAGCGGACGGGGCGTGGAGCAGTACTTC. Translated, it gives CASGRGVEQYF.

The chain couples TRBV5-6 to TRBJ2-1; D is unclear. Germline CDR1 reads SGHDT; CDR2 reads YYEEEE. This CDR3 comprises 11 residues. V lost 0 bases to trimming and J lost 8 bases, with 3 bases between them. CDR3 bases: TGTGCCAGCAGCTTGGCCCATGAGCAGTTCTTC. It codes for CASSLAHEQFF.

This chain links TRBV6-5 with TRBJ1-1; D is undetermined. Germline CDR1 and CDR2: MNHEY and SVGAGI. V was shortened by 6 bases and J by 3 bases, with 8 bases between the two germline ends. CDR3 length: 12 residues. CDR3: CASRDGYTEAFF. The DNA of the CDR3 is TGTGCCAGCAGGGATGGGTACACTGAAGCTTTCTTT.

This clone is a singleton in its sample. The chain employs TRBV25-1 and TRBJ2-1, with TRBD2 matching over 9 bases. The CDR3 consists of 13 residues. Looked up from germline, CDR1 is MGHDK and CDR2 is SYGVNS. Losses at the gene ends were 10 bases for V and 6 bases for J; bases not matched to a gene: 7. The CDR3 nucleotides are TGTGCCACCACAGTGGGACTAGCCAATGAGCAGTTCTTC. Amino acids: CATTVGLANEQFF.

This rearrangement joins TRBV18 to TRBJ2-5, with 11 bases that match TRBD2. The trim removed 3 bases at V and 3 bases at J, leaving 3 bases unmatched. This CDR3 region has 15 residues. Germline CDR1 and CDR2: KGHSH and LQKENI. The DNA for the CDR3 is TGTGCCAGCTCACCGTTGGGACTAGCGGAAGAGACCCAGTACTTC. Translating gives CASSPLGLAEETQYF.

The chain combines TRBV6-5 with TRBJ2-7; a weak D match, TRBD1 (6 bases). Between the trimmed V and J ends, which lost 6 bases and 8 bases, there was a span of 11 bases. This CDR3 is 11 amino acids long. The V gene's germline CDR1 is MNHEY and CDR2 SVGAGI. The CDR3 reads CASSTTGQQYF. In nucleotides, the CDR3 is TGTGCCAGCAGCACAACAGGGCAGCAGTACTTC.